This TCR beta chain was retrieved from a study of Ad26.COV2.S vaccination and SARS-CoV-2 variants. Study-wide context: COV1001, an Ad26.COV2.S trial, supplied this vaccine-arm donor. Administration of Ad26.COV2.S was intramuscular, either once or twice 56 days apart.

Broader study findings: Breadth of non-spike TCRs did not differ between vaccinees and placebo recipients.

With regard to this clone: The antigen remains undetermined. Other DNA sequences from this sample encode an identical CDR3 as well.

V gave up 0 bases and J gave up 6 bases, with 12 bases separating them. Germline CDR1 GTSNPN, CDR2 SVGIG (reference sequence). CDR3 length: 14 amino acids. TCRdb keeps only in-frame clones here, not all; method: immunoSEQ multiplex PCR. Altogether 360,000 or so clones are present, approximately 90% being singletons, with the ten largest covering approximately 1.9%. The treatment here: around 19 received Ad26.COV2.S at low or high dose, single or two shots; about five received placebo; per-sample allocation not given. The study sampled participants on day 63 after the first vaccine or placebo injection.

This sequence was found in a person between 18 and 65 years old who received the Ad26.COV2.S COVID-19 vaccine or a placebo. The chain is built from TRBV30 and TRBJ1-5; the D gene is possibly TRBD1 (6 bases). This specimen was peripheral blood, taken in a trial of Ad26.COV2.S vaccine versus placebo. CDR3 sequence reads: CAWSVGGGGQPQHF. The DNA of the CDR3 is TGTGCCTGGAGTGTAGGGGGAGGTGGTCAGCCCCAGCATTTT. The whole variable domain, filled in from reference TRBV30 and TRBJ1-5, reads SQTIHQWPATLVQPVGSPLSLECTVEGTSNPNLYWYRQAAGRGLQLLFYSVGIGQISSEVPQNLSASRPQDRQFILSSKKLLLSDSGFYLCAWSVGGGGQPQHFGDGTRLSIL.